The 2 T cell receptor beta chains given below trace back to one sample, sequenced in a study of T cell repertoires in cytomegalovirus infection. For these TCRs, the target antigens are not known. TCRdb reprocessed the reads with MiXCR, giving one entry per CDR3 protein. The sample includes about a million distinct CDR3 sequences, 25% to 40% of them seen just once. Sequenced here: cultured CD8+ T cells from PBMCs, sampled from culture after CMV antigen stimulation. Receptors originate from a human donor in good health (CMV status not recorded). Some clones in this sample may be carry-over from other donors' samples.

This clonotype was found a few times. The chain combines TRBV7-6 with TRBJ2-3; D not resolved. This CDR3 spans 15 amino acids. CDR1 and CDR2 from the germline V gene are SGHVS and FNYEAQ. V shed 4 bases and J shed 4 bases, with 15 bases lying between them. DNA of the CDR3: TGTGCCAGCAGCTCGATGCGGACCAATCCAGATACGCAGTATTTT. Translation gives CASSSMRTNPDTQYF.

This clonotype was seen more than once but under ten times. The CDR3 DNA is TGTGCCAGCAGTTACGGGGGCGCCATTACAGATACGCAGTATTTT. Translated: CASSYGGAITDTQYF. J is TRBJ2-3 and V is TRBV27, with D perhaps being TRBD1 or TRBD2 (6 bases each). Germline CDR1 and CDR2: MNHEY and SMNVEV (reference sequence). This CDR3 is built from 15 residues. The ends were cut back, 4 bases at V and 3 bases at J, with 14 bases in the middle.